This TCR beta chain was identified during a study of cytomegalovirus exposure and HLA in healthy donors. Study-wide points: A cluster of highly shared sequence variants was likely a sequencing artifact.

Of note for this clone: Its antigen is unknown.

Sampled while nominally healthy, donors likely had unrecorded immune exposures. PCR was performed using 60 Vbeta and 13 Jbeta primers. Method: immunoSEQ multiplex PCR; TCRdb's copy keeps in-frame clones and lacks some. The table lists 100,000 to 150,000 clones, with approximately 1.7% in the top ten. V gave up 4 bases and J gave up 1 base, with 5 bases separating them. Germline V gene lookup returns CDR1 SGHTA and CDR2 FQGNSA. The CDR3 runs 13 residues. The J gene is TRBJ1-5, the V gene TRBV7-2; D remains unclear. The clonotype was recovered from a man between 18 and 29 years old in good health and CMV-seronegative. Material for sequencing was PBMCs. CDR3 in amino acids: CASSSGSNQPQHF. The CDR3 nucleotides read TGTGCCAGCAGCTCGGGGAGCAATCAGCCCCAGCATTTT.